Following are 4 T cell receptor beta chains from one sample sequenced in a study of OX40 agonist ivuxolimab in advanced cancers. The repertoire was sequenced with immunoSEQ multiplex PCR; TCRdb's copy has only in-frame clones and lacks some. The sample consists of some 99,000 clones, around 94% of them appearing once. The sample here was CD4+ or CD8+ T cells sorted from blood, taken in a trial of the OX40 agonist ivuxolimab. The receptors come from an adult with an advanced solid tumor such as melanoma, head and neck, liver or kidney cancer.

V and J are TRBV7-9 and TRBJ1-1; 10 bases are a match to TRBD1. V lost 5 bases, J lost 5 bases, and 8 bases stayed unmatched. The length of the CDR3 is 15 residues. CDR1 is SEHNR and CDR2 is FQNEAQ in the germline V gene (reference sequence). The DNA of the CDR3 is TGTGCCAGCAGCCCCGGGACAGGGGTCAGTACTGAAGCTTTCTTT. This codes for CASSPGTGVSTEAFF.

This chain joins TRBV5-5 and TRBJ1-2; D remains unclear. Germline CDR1 is SGHKS and CDR2 is YYEKEE (reference sequence). This CDR3 spans 14 amino acids. V was clipped by 1 base and J by 4 bases, with 11 bases between them. This chain's CDR3 is CASSLTETSYGYTF. The CDR3 DNA follows: TGTGCCAGCAGCTTGACAGAAACGAGCTATGGCTACACCTTC.

The chain recombines TRBV6-4 with TRBJ1-1, with a tentative D call TRBD1 (6 bases). The CDR3 extends over 17 amino acids. Germline V gene lookup returns CDR1 MRHNA and CDR2 SNTAGT. The ends were cut back, 7 bases at V and 0 bases at J, with 21 bases in the middle. The CDR3 coding sequence is TGTGCCAGCAAATTGGAAGGCAGCGCAGGGGTGAACACTGAAGCTTTCTTT. This translates into CASKLEGSAGVNTEAFF.

This chain uses TRBV7-9 with TRBJ2-5, with 8 bases fitting TRBD2. V shed 5 bases and J 1 base; nucleotides not matched to a gene: 9. This CDR3 contains 16 residues. In germline, CDR1 is SEHNR, CDR2 FQNEAQ (reference sequence). The CDR3 DNA sequence: TGTGCCAGCAGCCTCATAGCGGGATCCATCCAAGAGACCCAGTACTTC. Amino acids: CASSLIAGSIQETQYF.